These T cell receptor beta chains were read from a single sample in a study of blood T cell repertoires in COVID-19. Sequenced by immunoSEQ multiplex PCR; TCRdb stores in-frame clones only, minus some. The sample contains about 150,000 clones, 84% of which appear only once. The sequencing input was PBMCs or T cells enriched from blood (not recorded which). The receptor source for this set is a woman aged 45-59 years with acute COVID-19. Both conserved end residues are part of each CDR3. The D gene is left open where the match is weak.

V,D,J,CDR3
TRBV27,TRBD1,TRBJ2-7,CASTETGGGSYEQYF
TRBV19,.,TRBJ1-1,CASSIVREAEAFF
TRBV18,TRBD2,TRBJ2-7,CASSPPSGQRLAGPYEQYF
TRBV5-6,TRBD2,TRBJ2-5,CASSLVASGYQETQYF
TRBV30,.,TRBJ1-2,CAWSSPGQIQLLNYGYTF
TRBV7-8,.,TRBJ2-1,CASYATRLPNEQFF
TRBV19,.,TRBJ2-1,CASSMFGGSSYNEQFF
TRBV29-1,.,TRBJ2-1,CSVASPGTYNEQFF
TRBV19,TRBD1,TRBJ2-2,CASSILQGLNTGELFF
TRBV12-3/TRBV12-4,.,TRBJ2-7,CASSSGAYEQYF
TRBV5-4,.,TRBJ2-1,CASSLVGQTNNEQFF
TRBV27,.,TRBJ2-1,CASSLEANYNEQFF
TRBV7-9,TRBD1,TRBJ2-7,CASTNGGRGLGEQYF
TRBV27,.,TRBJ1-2,CAGGSGDGYTF
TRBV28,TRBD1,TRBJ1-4,CATRPGQGESPNEKLFF
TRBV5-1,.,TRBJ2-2,CASRPGQANTGELFF
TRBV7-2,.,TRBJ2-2,CASSLASRYSTNTGELFF
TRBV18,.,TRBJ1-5,CASSPARDSNQPQHF
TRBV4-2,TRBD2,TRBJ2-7,CASSQDLGGSYEQYF
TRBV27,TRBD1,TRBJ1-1,CASGTGIAFF
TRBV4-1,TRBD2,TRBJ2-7,CASSPPGLAGALSEQYF
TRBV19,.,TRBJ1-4,CASSRQGQGEKLFF
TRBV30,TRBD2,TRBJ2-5,CAWSEGLGETQYF
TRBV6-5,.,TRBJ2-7,CASRPQGGLLSEQYF
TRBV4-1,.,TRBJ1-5,CASSQGALGNQPQHF
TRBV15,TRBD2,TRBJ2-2,CATSRNRGRGGSNTGELFF
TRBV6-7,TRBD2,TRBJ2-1,CASSSVRDYEANEQFF
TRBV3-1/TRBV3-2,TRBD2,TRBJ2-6,CASSQEASGSGANVLTF
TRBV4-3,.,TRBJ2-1,CASSQDRQKFNEQFF
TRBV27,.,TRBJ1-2,CASGRLDGYTF
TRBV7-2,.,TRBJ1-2,CASSLGGRRNYGYTF
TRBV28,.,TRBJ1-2,CASSGVIGSYGYTF
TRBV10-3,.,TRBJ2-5,CAISGQGTSQSQETQYF
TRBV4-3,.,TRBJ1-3,CASSPRPQGTSGNTIYF
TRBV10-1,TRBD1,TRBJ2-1,CATSRPWTVGQGFMIFYNEQFF
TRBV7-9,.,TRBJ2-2,CASSPMGEARELFF
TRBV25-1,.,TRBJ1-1,CASSVQGTEAFF
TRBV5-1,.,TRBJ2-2,CASSFDRRNTGELFF
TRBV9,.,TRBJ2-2,CASSSSGELFF
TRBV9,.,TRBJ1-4,CASSPGTNEKLFF
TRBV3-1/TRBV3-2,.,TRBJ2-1,CASSRTATDSYNEQFF
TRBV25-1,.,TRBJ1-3,CASSEPTQWPSGNTIYF
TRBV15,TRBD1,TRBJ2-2,CATSRGGQEETGELFF
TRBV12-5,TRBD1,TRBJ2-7,CASSDRGTYEQYF
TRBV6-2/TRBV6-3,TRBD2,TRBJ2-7,CASSQGLAGVEQYF
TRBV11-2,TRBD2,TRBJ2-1,CASSSELLAGRNEQFF
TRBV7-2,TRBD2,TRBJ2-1,CASSLGTSEYNEQFF
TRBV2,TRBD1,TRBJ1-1,CASSGTGVTEAFF
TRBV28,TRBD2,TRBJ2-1,CASSLLSLGTSGRNSSYNEQFF
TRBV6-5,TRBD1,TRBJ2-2,CASTDGTGGRKLFF
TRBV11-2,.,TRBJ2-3,CASGAGSLWTDTQYF
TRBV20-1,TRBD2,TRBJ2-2,CSASRDGRAAGELFF
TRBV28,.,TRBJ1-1,CASSPGQRRTEAFF